Below, one TCR beta chain is given with its context. Its antigen is not identified. This sample is part of a study of cytomegalovirus exposure and HLA in healthy donors. Study-level points and caveats: The listing of 150 to 200 TCR beta chains classed them as cytomegalovirus-associated.

With 60 Vbeta and 13 Jbeta primers, the PCR was carried out. As processed by the authors: Later analysis identified roughly 84 million unique TCR beta chains, 9 million to 12 million shared. Measured with immunoSEQ multiplex PCR; TCRdb has only the in-frame clones, and not every one. Clone size and the V and J calls come from that table; the DNA yielded D and trimming. The data show roughly 140,000 clones, roughly 82% seen once. Deletions cut 4 bases from V and 0 bases from J, with 7 bases between. The CDR3 spans 14 residues. Germline V gene lookup returns CDR1 LGHNT and CDR2 FRNRAP. The sequenced material came from PBMCs. The rearrangement joins TRBV12-5 to TRBJ1-5; D unresolved. This TCR came from a woman between 50 and 59 years old in good health and CMV-seropositive. CDR3: CASGSGYSNQPQHF. The CDR3 DNA sequence: TGTGCTAGTGGTTCCGGTTATAGCAATCAGCCCCAGCATTTT.